The 18 T cell receptor beta chains below come from one sample, sequenced in a study of T-cell memory formation after mild COVID-19. TCRdb reprocessed the 5' RACE reads with MiXCR, giving one entry per CDR3 protein. Among about 260,000 distinct CDR3 sequences listed, less than 9.5% were seen once. The sequencing sample was made of PBMCs or a T cell subset sorted from them (not recorded which). The source of these receptors is a man aged 18-30 years who had mild COVID-19 (a few samples of this study predate the infection). Cell type and time point are not known.

The chain has TRBV11-2 and TRBJ1-1; 8 nucleotides match TRBD1. The V gene end was trimmed by 0 bases and the J gene end by 1 base; junction bases not matched to a gene: 13. The CDR3 is 19 residues long. CDR1 and CDR2 from the germline V gene are SGHAT and FQNNGV. The CDR3 sequence is CASSLESDRVMGTNTEAFF. In DNA, the CDR3 is TGTGCCAGCAGCTTAGAATCGGACAGGGTTATGGGAACGAACACTGAAGCTTTCTTT. Based on the CDR3 plus reference TRBV11-2 and TRBJ1-1, the full variable domain is EAGVAQSPRYKIIEKRQSVAFWCNPISGHATLYWYQQILGQGPKLLIQFQNNGVVDDSQLPKDRFSAERLKGVDSTLKIQPAKLEDSAVYLCASSLESDRVMGTNTEAFFGQGTRLTVV.

The V and J genes are TRBV18 and TRBJ1-5; a possible D gene is TRBD1 (5 bases). V dropped 3 bases and J dropped 3 bases, with 12 bases sitting between them. The CDR3 is made up of 15 amino acids. Germline lookup yields CDR1 KGHSH and CDR2 LQKENI. As DNA, the CDR3 is TGTGCCAGCTCACCGTTAGACAGAAACAATCAGCCCCAGCATTTT. Protein: CASSPLDRNNQPQHF.

CDR3 sequence reads: CASSAGQLYSNQPQHF. The CDR3 DNA is TGTGCCAGCAGCGCTGGACAGCTTTATAGCAATCAGCCCCAGCATTTT. This sequence joins TRBV7-8 and TRBJ1-5; TRBD1 is a possible D gene (6 bases). The V gene's germline CDR1 is SGHVS and CDR2 FQNEAQ. This CDR3 contains 16 residues. V lost 5 bases and J 0 bases, leaving 14 bases between the germline ends.

J is TRBJ2-5 and V is TRBV2; no definite D call. With 6 bases removed from V and 5 bases from J, the gap between germline ends came to 7 bases. The CDR3 spans 11 residues. Germline CDR1 is SNHLY and CDR2 is FYNNEI. CDR3 DNA: TGTGCCAGCAGCGGAAGGGAGACCCAGTACTTC. It encodes CASSGRETQYF. Complete variable domain (other parts from reference TRBV2 and TRBJ2-5): EPEVTQTPSHQVTQMGQEVILRCVPISNHLYFYWYRQILGQKVEFLVSFYNNEISEKSEIFDDQFSVERPDGSNFTLKIRSTKLEDSAMYFCASSGRETQYFGPGTRLLVL.

This clonotype was picked up many times. V and J are TRBV5-1 and TRBJ2-2; possible D gene TRBD2, 6 bases. V dropped 0 bases and J dropped 6 bases, with 6 bases sitting between them. CDR1 SGHRS and CDR2 YFSETQ come from the germline V gene. The CDR3 loop spans 13 amino acids. CDR3 loop: CASSLGEAGELFF. CDR3 coding DNA: TGCGCCAGCAGCTTGGGGGAGGCCGGGGAGCTGTTTTTT. Full variable domain (remainder filled in from reference TRBV5-1 and TRBJ2-2): KAGVTQTPRYLIKTRGQQVTLSCSPISGHRSVSWYQQTPGQGLQFLFEYFSETQRNKGNFPGRFSGRQFSNSRSEMNVSTLELGDSALYLCASSLGEAGELFFGEGSRLTVL.

The rearrangement joins TRBV12-3 or TRBV12-4 to TRBJ2-3; no clear D. The V end was cut by 3 bases, the J end by 2 bases, with 12 bases between. The CDR3 runs to 15 residues. CDR3 sequence (DNA): TGTGCCAGCAGTTTCCAAGTCGGAGTCACAGATACGCAGTATTTT. Amino acid sequence: CASSFQVGVTDTQYF.

This clonotype was counted ten times or more. The gene calls are TRBV18 and TRBJ2-7; 8 nucleotides agree with TRBD1. The CDR3 totals 14 residues. CDR1 is KGHSH and CDR2 is LQKENI in the germline V gene. With V trimmed by 6 bases and J by 1 base, 5 bases remained unmatched. CDR3 residues: CASSLDRDSYEQYF. CDR3 coding DNA: TGTGCCAGCTCCCTGGACAGGGATTCCTACGAGCAGTACTTC.

This clonotype has ten or more counts. V usage is TRBV7-8 and J usage is TRBJ2-3; 7 nucleotides agree with TRBD1. CDR1 is SGHVS and CDR2 is FQNEAQ in the germline V gene. CDR3 length: 16 residues. J gave up 0 bases and V 1 base, and 4 bases lay outside the gene matches. DNA of the CDR3: TGTGCCAGCAGCTTAGTAGGGGGCCCTAGCACAGATACGCAGTATTTT. It yields the protein CASSLVGGPSTDTQYF.

The chain recombines TRBV7-9 with TRBJ1-4; D call uncertain. The ends were cut back, 3 bases at V and 8 bases at J, with 10 bases in the middle. Looked up from germline, CDR1 is SEHNR and CDR2 is FQNEAQ (reference sequence). This CDR3 spans 13 amino acids. This chain's CDR3 is CASSFGGHEKLFF. The CDR3 coding sequence is TGTGCCAGCAGCTTTGGCGGCCACGAAAAACTGTTTTTT.

This rearrangement joins TRBV20-1 to TRBJ1-1; possibly TRBD1 for D (6 bases). The CDR3 has 14 residues. V shed 3 bases and J shed 1 base, with 12 bases lying between them. Looked up from germline, CDR1 is DFQATT and CDR2 is SNEGSKA (reference sequence). The CDR3 nucleotides are TGCAGTGCTAGTCACAGGGAATCGAACACTGAAGCTTTCTTT. Translated, it gives CSASHRESNTEAFF.

This clonotype occurred a few times. CDR3: CASSFSRGETQYF. CDR3 DNA sequence: TGTGCCAGCAGCTTCTCCCGGGGGGAGACCCAGTACTTC. V gene TRBV7-9 combines with J gene TRBJ2-5; D might be TRBD2 (6 bases). The CDR3 extends over 13 amino acids. Germline CDR1 and CDR2: SEHNR and FQNEAQ (reference sequence). Trimming took off 3 bases at V and 5 bases at J, with 10 bases between the two ends.

This clonotype was found many times. The chain couples TRBV7-8 to TRBJ2-3; 7 positions match TRBD1. The trim removed 2 bases at V and 4 bases at J, leaving 3 bases unmatched. This CDR3 region has 14 residues. Germline V gives CDR1 SGHVS, CDR2 FQNEAQ. CDR3 residues: CASSLSTGADTQYF. The CDR3 DNA reads as TGTGCCAGCAGCTTATCAACAGGGGCAGATACGCAGTATTTT.

There are many counts of this clonotype. The chain combines TRBV12-3 or TRBV12-4 with TRBJ2-4; 9 nucleotides line up with TRBD1. The CDR3 loop spans 14 amino acids. The V segment lost 5 bases and the J segment 7 bases; nucleotides outside the gene matches: 6. CDR3 DNA sequence: TGTGCCAGCAGTCTGCCACAGGGGGCTAACATTCAGTACTTC. Translated: CASSLPQGANIQYF.

The sample holds one count of this clonotype. This chain uses TRBV4-1 with TRBJ2-2; D ambiguous. CDR1 is MGHRA, CDR2 YSYEKL, per germline. The ends were cut back, 0 bases at V and 3 bases at J, with 11 bases in the middle. There are 16 residues in the CDR3. The CDR3 spells CASSQDRPGYTGELFF. CDR3 sequence (DNA): TGCGCCAGCAGCCAAGATAGGCCCGGTTACACCGGGGAGCTGTTTTTT.

This chain links TRBV7-9 with TRBJ1-1; weak D call: TRBD1 (6 bases). The V gene's germline CDR1 is SEHNR and CDR2 FQNEAQ (reference sequence). The V end was cut by 10 bases, the J end by 1 base, with 10 bases between. The CDR3 totals 12 residues. In DNA, the CDR3 is TGTGCCACACAGGGTCAGAACACTGAAGCTTTCTTT. It translates to CATQGQNTEAFF.

This clonotype has more than one count but fewer than ten. The chain is built from TRBV5-6 and TRBJ1-6; D uncertain. This CDR3 region has 14 residues. The ends were cut back, 0 bases at V and 8 bases at J, with 9 bases in the middle. From germline, CDR1 is SGHDT and CDR2 YYEEEE. The chain's CDR3 is CASSLGAQDSPLHF. In nucleotides, the CDR3 is TGTGCCAGCAGCTTGGGAGCCCAGGATTCACCCCTCCACTTT.

This sequence joins TRBV20-1 and TRBJ2-5; 10 bases are shared with TRBD1. This CDR3 has 13 amino acids. With V trimmed by 6 bases and J by 4 bases, 5 bases remained unmatched. Germline V gene sequence: CDR1 DFQATT, CDR2 SNEGSKA (reference sequence). The chain's CDR3 is CSAQTGGRETQYF. In DNA, the CDR3 is TGCAGTGCCCAGACAGGGGGCCGAGAGACCCAGTACTTC.

This clonotype was seen many times. The chain uses TRBV7-2 and TRBJ2-5; no reliable D call. CDR3 length: 12 residues. Between the trimmed V and J ends, which lost 1 base and 8 bases, there was a span of 8 bases. Germline V lookup: CDR1 SGHTA, CDR2 FQGNSA. CDR3 coding DNA: TGTGCCAGCAGCTTAGAAGGGTTTACCCAGTACTTC. As protein: CASSLEGFTQYF.